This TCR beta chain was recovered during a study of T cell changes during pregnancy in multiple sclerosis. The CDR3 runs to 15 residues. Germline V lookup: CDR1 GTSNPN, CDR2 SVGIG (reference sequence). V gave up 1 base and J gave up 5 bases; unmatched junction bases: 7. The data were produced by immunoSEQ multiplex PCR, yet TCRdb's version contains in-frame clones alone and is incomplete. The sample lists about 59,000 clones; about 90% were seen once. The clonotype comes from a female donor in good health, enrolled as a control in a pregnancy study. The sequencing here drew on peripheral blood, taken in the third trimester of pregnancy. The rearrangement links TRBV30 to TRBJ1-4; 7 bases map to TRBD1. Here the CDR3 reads CAWSGSPGGNEKLFF. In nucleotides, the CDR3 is TGTGCCTGGAGTGGTTCCCCAGGGGGGAATGAAAAACTGTTTTTT.